The next 18 T cell receptor beta chains were all read from a single sample in a study of T-cell memory formation after mild COVID-19. A single record per CDR3 protein comes from TCRdb applying MiXCR to the 5' RACE reads. Altogether 250,000 to 350,000 distinct CDR3 sequences are present, about 15% being singletons, with the ten largest covering about a fifth. Material: PBMCs or a T cell subset sorted from them (not recorded which). The receptor source for this set is a man younger than 35 who had mild COVID-19 (a few samples of this study predate the infection). Cell type and time point are not known.

The CDR3 here is CASSIPGTRRYEQYV. In DNA form, the CDR3 reads TGTGCCAGCAGCATTCCCGGGACAAGGAGGTACGAGCAGTACGTC. The V call is TRBV6-7, the J call TRBJ2-7, with D tentatively TRBD1 (6 bases). TRBV6-7 is designated an ORF whose function remains uncertain. The CDR3 has 15 amino acids. The V and J ends lost 6 bases and 4 bases respectively, with 19 bases between them.

This clonotype was observed many times. The J gene is TRBJ2-7, the V gene TRBV3-1; D is uncertain. Germline V gives CDR1 LGHDT, CDR2 YNNKEL (reference sequence). The CDR3 consists of 11 residues. Trimming took 3 bases from V and 6 from J, leaving 6 bases between them. CDR3 in DNA: TGTGCCAGCAGCCAGGGAAGCGAGCAGTACTTC. This translates into CASSQGSEQYF.

This clonotype was counted only a few times. The genes are TRBV7-2 and TRBJ2-2; D might be TRBD1 or TRBD2, each matching 5 bases. Germline V gene sequence: CDR1 SGHTA, CDR2 FQGNSA. V lost 0 bases and J lost 4, with 12 bases in between. The CDR3 has 16 residues. The CDR3 loop reads CASSLARSGTTGELFF. Written as DNA, the CDR3 is TGTGCCAGCAGCTTAGCGCGGTCAGGGACCACCGGGGAGCTGTTTTTT.

This clonotype appeared a few times. The chain combines TRBV6-2 or TRBV6-3 with TRBJ2-1; no clear D. The V gene's germline CDR1 is MNHEY and CDR2 SVGEGT. The CDR3 contains 15 residues. Trimming cost V 8 bases and J 6 bases, with 20 bases left between them. The CDR3 DNA reads TGTGCCAGCTCATTGACCGGCCTGCCTACCAATGAGCAGTTCTTC. It yields the protein CASSLTGLPTNEQFF.

This clonotype was found a few times. The chain combines TRBV12-3 or TRBV12-4 with TRBJ2-5; D call uncertain. V shed 6 bases and J shed 2 bases, with 10 bases lying between them. This CDR3 is built from 13 residues. The CDR3 loop reads CASSPWGQETQYF. CDR3 sequence (DNA): TGTGCCAGCAGCCCGTGGGGACAAGAGACCCAGTACTTC.

This clonotype has a handful of counts. This chain joins TRBV20-1 and TRBJ1-4; no firm D call. CDR1 and CDR2 from the germline V gene are DFQATT and SNEGSKA (reference sequence). The CDR3 is 11 residues long. Deletions cut 5 bases from V and 6 bases from J, with 7 bases between. The CDR3 nucleotides are TGCAGTGCTGGATTTTATGAAAAACTGTTTTTT. Its translation: CSAGFYEKLFF.

The chain couples TRBV18 to TRBJ1-6, with D unresolved. The germline V and J ends were trimmed by 4 bases and 6 bases, with 4 bases remaining between them. This CDR3 is built from 12 residues. The germline V gene has CDR1 KGHSH and CDR2 LQKENI. The chain's CDR3 is CASSRPNSPLHF. DNA for the CDR3: TGTGCCAGCTCACGGCCTAATTCACCCCTCCACTTT. Filled out from reference TRBV18 and TRBJ1-6, the complete variable domain reads NAGVMQNPRHLVRRRGQEARLRCSPMKGHSHVYWYRQLPEEGLKFMVYLQKENIIDESGMPKERFSAEFPKEGPSILRIQQVVRGDSAAYFCASSRPNSPLHFGNGTRLTVT.

V usage is TRBV20-1 and J usage is TRBJ1-5; 8 nucleotides align to TRBD1. V dropped 5 bases and J dropped 2; count of bases not matched to a gene: 2. CDR1 is DFQATT, CDR2 SNEGSKA, per germline (reference sequence). This CDR3 has 13 amino acids. CDR3: CSAEGQGNQPQHF. CDR3 DNA sequence: TGCAGTGCTGAGGGACAGGGCAATCAGCCCCAGCATTTT.

V is TRBV6-5 and J is TRBJ1-5; no clear D gene. Germline V gene sequence: CDR1 MNHEY, CDR2 SVGAGI. V lost 5 bases, J lost 4 bases, and 12 bases lay in between. The CDR3 spans 14 residues. The CDR3 nucleotides are TGTGCCAGCAGTGACAAGTCAAGGAATCAGCCCCAGCATTTT. As protein: CASSDKSRNQPQHF.

The gene calls are TRBV6-2 or TRBV6-3 and TRBJ2-2; D call uncertain. V shed 7 bases and J shed 5 bases, with 8 bases lying between them. The CDR3 has 12 amino acids. From germline, CDR1 is MNHEY and CDR2 SVGEGT. The CDR3, as DNA: TGTGCCAGCAAGGAAGGGACCGGGGAGCTGTTTTTT. As protein: CASKEGTGELFF.

The genes are TRBV5-1 and TRBJ2-3; 8 bases are shared with TRBD1. CDR3 length: 12 amino acids. V lost 7 bases, J lost 4 bases, and 2 bases stayed unmatched. Germline loops: CDR1 SGHRS, CDR2 YFSETQ. CDR3 sequence: CASGQGSDTQYF. CDR3 nucleotide sequence: TGCGCCAGCGGACAGGGTTCAGATACGCAGTATTTT.

The J gene is TRBJ1-5, the V gene TRBV4-2, with 9 bases that match TRBD1. This CDR3 spans 17 amino acids. The germline gives CDR1 LGHNA, CDR2 YNFKEQ. The V segment lost 1 base and the J segment 7 bases; nucleotides outside the gene matches: 11. Here the CDR3 reads CASSQAEGQGVRQPQHF. CDR3 in DNA: TGTGCCAGCAGCCAAGCGGAGGGACAGGGTGTCAGACAGCCCCAGCATTTT.

J is TRBJ1-3 and V is TRBV6-1; a weak D match, TRBD1 (5 bases). Germline CDR1 is MNHNS and CDR2 is SASEGT. V was clipped by 6 bases and J by 0 bases, with 12 bases between them. The CDR3 is 15 residues long. The CDR3 spells CASRGRFFSGNTIYF. The CDR3 region has the DNA TGTGCCAGCAGGGGACGGTTTTTCTCTGGAAACACCATATATTTT.

This clonotype was seen a handful of times. V is TRBV20-1 and J is TRBJ1-6, with 7 positions matching TRBD1. Germline loops: CDR1 DFQATT, CDR2 SNEGSKA (reference sequence). V was clipped by 6 bases and J by 0 bases; unmatched bases: 11. The CDR3 is 17 residues long. The CDR3 DNA is TGCAGTGCCACGGACAGGAAATTAAGCTCCTATAATTCACCCCTCCACTTT. It encodes CSATDRKLSSYNSPLHF.

This clonotype has only one observation. The CDR3 bases are TGTGCCAGCTCACCCGGGGCCCGTGGGGGTCAGCCCCAGCATTTT. Translation gives CASSPGARGGQPQHF. V gene TRBV18 combines with J gene TRBJ1-5, with a tentative D call TRBD1 (5 bases). The CDR3 has 15 residues. Germline-derived CDR1 and CDR2 are KGHSH and LQKENI. V was cut by 3 bases and J by 6 bases, with 15 bases left in between.

This rearrangement joins TRBV4-2 to TRBJ2-2; a weak D match, TRBD2 (5 bases). CDR1 and CDR2 (germline): LGHNA, YNFKEQ. The CDR3 has 14 residues. Trimming took 0 bases from V and 7 from J, leaving 9 bases between them. The CDR3: CASSQDRGIGELFF. DNA for the CDR3: TGTGCCAGCAGCCAAGATAGAGGGATCGGGGAGCTGTTTTTT.

The chain combines TRBV4-1 with TRBJ2-7; a weak D match, TRBD1 (6 bases). This CDR3 region has 13 residues. From germline, CDR1 is MGHRA and CDR2 YSYEKL. V dropped 4 bases and J dropped 3 bases, with 10 bases sitting between them. CDR3 in DNA: TGCGCCAGCAGCCTTAGGGACATCTACGAGCAGTACGTC. Translated, it gives CASSLRDIYEQYV.

The V and J genes are TRBV20-1 and TRBJ2-3, with 7 bases fitting TRBD2. Per germline, CDR1 DFQATT and CDR2 SNEGSKA (reference sequence). CDR3 length: 15 amino acids. The ends lost 6 bases at V and 2 bases at J; junction bases unmatched: 11. CDR3 in DNA: TGCAGTGCCGTCTCCAGCGGGACCTTCACAGATACGCAGTATTTT. It codes for CSAVSSGTFTDTQYF.